This is a list of T cell receptor beta chains from one sample in a study of T cell changes during pregnancy in multiple sclerosis. Clones were sequenced by immunoSEQ multiplex PCR, and TCRdb holds only the in-frame ones, with some missing. Altogether 73,000 or so clones are present, approximately 87% being singletons, with the ten largest covering around a tenth. Sample: peripheral blood, taken after pregnancy. All receptors derive from a female donor in good health, enrolled as a control in a pregnancy study. Both conserved end residues are part of each CDR3. Clone size is shown for a subset of rows, as once, few, many or a class of expanded clone.

J	size	V	CDR3
TRBJ2-7	-	TRBV30	CAWSRGGTGYEQYF
TRBJ2-3	-	TRBV4-1	CASSHPPRHSTDTQYF
TRBJ2-3	once	TRBV29-1	CSVEDPETSGTDTQYF
TRBJ1-3	-	TRBV7-2	CASSSWTGAISGNTIYF
TRBJ2-3	-	TRBV5-1	CASSVNRGTDTQYF
TRBJ1-5	-	TRBV5-1	CASSPLPTYGTGGYQPQHF
TRBJ2-1	-	TRBV5-4	CASSSRLAGWNEQFF
TRBJ2-7	-	TRBV10-3	CAIRNPLGTSGFYEQYF
TRBJ2-3	-	TRBV6-1	CASQAGVSTDTQYF
TRBJ2-1	-	TRBV7-9	CASSLGLAGGRNEQFF
TRBJ1-1	-	TRBV19	CASSIVAFTEAFF
TRBJ1-2	-	TRBV7-2	CASSLVWEGRGYTF
TRBJ1-2	once	TRBV10-3	CAISENTGEWYGYTF
TRBJ2-1	-	TRBV10-1	CASNMTGTSGKSYNEQFF
TRBJ1-2	-	TRBV25-1	CASSHLTGYGYTF
TRBJ2-1	-	TRBV30	CAWSVGEQFF
TRBJ2-7	once	TRBV4-2	CASSQGDQGVAYEQYF
TRBJ1-1	-	TRBV5-1	CASRTQGRVSSEAFF
TRBJ1-1	once	TRBV29-1	CSAWTDSGTEAFF
TRBJ2-5	once	TRBV7-6	CASSSKETQYF
TRBJ1-2	-	TRBV6-1	CASSEAPQGAYYGYTF
TRBJ2-5	-	TRBV6-5	CASNPTGGRETQYF
TRBJ2-7	-	TRBV30	CAWSRGTGKYSYEQYF
TRBJ2-3	-	TRBV15	CATSRGQRGGADTQYF
TRBJ2-1	-	TRBV30	CGSSNSTYNEQFF
TRBJ2-7	-	TRBV2	CASRPTLSYEQYF
TRBJ1-5	-	TRBV7-6	CASSQRGQPQHF
TRBJ2-1	-	TRBV15	CATSRDPGTSGTMTYNEQFF
TRBJ1-5	-	TRBV6-5	CASRQTPNQPQHF
TRBJ1-2	-	TRBV14	CASSQAGTGAASLYGYTF
TRBJ1-2	-	TRBV6-6	CASSTPGQAYGYTF
TRBJ2-5	-	TRBV2	CASTGGIQETQYF
TRBJ2-7	-	TRBV6-1	CASSEAWPAGAPMNEQYF
TRBJ2-5	-	TRBV5-1	CASSPGLAGAGETQYF
TRBJ2-6	-	TRBV2	CASSDRGPGANVLTF
TRBJ2-2	-	TRBV5-1	CASTPGTGRRIGELFF
TRBJ2-3	-	TRBV6-1	CASSRLVDTQYF
TRBJ2-7	-	TRBV7-2	CASSVTSGGAFTYEQYF
TRBJ1-3	-	TRBV6-6	CASGQGNTIYF
TRBJ1-1	-	TRBV28	CASREGARENTEAFF
TRBJ2-1	-	TRBV11-1	CASSLVRLAGGNEQFF
TRBJ2-2	-	TRBV13	CASRPGVNTGELFF
TRBJ2-5	-	TRBV5-1	CASSADRRETQYF
TRBJ2-3	-	TRBV29-1	CSGGTGGDTQYF
TRBJ2-1	-	TRBV19	CASSIGRGVSGNEQFF
TRBJ1-1	-	TRBV29-1	CSYMGQAHF
TRBJ2-2	-	TRBV7-6	CASSLRPGELFF
TRBJ2-1	-	TRBV7-7	CASSSGRSEQFF
TRBJ1-5	-	TRBV27	CASSLSRSNQPQHF
TRBJ2-7	-	TRBV11-2	CASSLTLVAYEQYF
TRBJ2-1	-	TRBV10-3	CAISRLAEKGAQFF
TRBJ2-7	-	TRBV7-2	CASSPSWTSGGPSREQYF
TRBJ2-7	-	TRBV6-6	CASRVDTHEQYF
TRBJ2-5	-	TRBV7-8	CASSLAGGGQETQYF
TRBJ2-1	-	TRBV7-7	CASSWGAGGDEQFF
TRBJ1-3	-	TRBV5-1	CASSLRGSSGNTIYF
TRBJ2-7	-	TRBV7-8	CASSGGDRGHHEQYF
TRBJ2-3	-	TRBV4-3	CASSLFSGWQADTQYF
TRBJ1-2	-	TRBV6-4	CASRREAGGHNYGYTF